The T cell receptor beta chain under discussion was sequenced for a study of a mutant IDH1 vaccine in newly diagnosed glioma. Clones were sequenced by immunoSEQ multiplex PCR, and TCRdb holds only the in-frame ones, with some missing. This sample carries around 50,000 clones, roughly 89% of them seen once, and the ten largest clones take 2% to 2.5%. The CDR3 is made up of 13 amino acids. Germline V gene data show CDR1 as MDHEN and CDR2 as SYDVKM. Trimming cost V 5 bases and J 6 bases, with 14 bases left between them. Stated time point: baseline, week 1 (first vaccination visit). The sample's treatment: pre-vaccination baseline after standard-of-care therapy.

The chain uses TRBV28 and TRBJ2-7, with D tentatively TRBD1 (5 bases). Sequencing was performed on PBMCs, taken from a glioma patient treated with radiotherapy, temozolomide or both. This TCR was sampled from a man in his forties with glioma. The CDR3 region has the DNA TGTGCCAGCAGTAGAGCTCAGGGTCGCGAGCAGTACTTC. It is translated as CASSRAQGREQYF.